This record looks at one T cell receptor beta chain sequence and its context. The data originate from a study of neoadjuvant nivolumab and ipilimumab in lung cancer. Looked up from germline, CDR1 is SQVTM and CDR2 is ANQGSEA. The CDR3 totals 14 residues. V dropped 6 bases and J dropped 7; count of bases not matched to a gene: 8. This table comes from immunoSEQ multiplex PCR, and its TCRdb copy is limited to in-frame clones, with some not included. Of roughly 19,000 clones in the sample, around 82% were seen once. The chain uses TRBV29-1 and TRBJ2-1; TRBD2 matches 11 bases. This material consisted of tumor tissue, taken after neoadjuvant nivolumab, alone or with ipilimumab, at or shortly before surgery. The TCR sequence derives from an adult with non-small cell lung cancer. The DNA of the CDR3 is TGCAGCGTCGTTAGCGGGAGGGCCCTGAATGAGCAGTTCTTC. It translates to CSVVSGRALNEQFF.